Listed below are T cell receptor beta chains from one sample, sequenced in a study of T cells in Graves' hyperthyroidism and ophthalmopathy. TCRdb re-derived calls from the multiplex PCR reads in MiXCR, one entry per CDR3 protein. The sample lists a few hundred thousand distinct CDR3 sequences, approximately 14% occurring once. Sequenced sample: blood. The receptors were gathered from a woman in her sixties with Graves' ophthalmopathy. Both conserved end residues are part of each CDR3. D genes are given only for firm matches. Not all rows give a size; the values are once, few, many and, for expanded clones, a class.

D	size	J	V	DNA	CDR3
TRBD1	many	TRBJ1-2	TRBV5-1	TGCGCCAGCACCGGGGGGCAGGGGGCGCGAGGCTACACCTTC	CASTGGQGARGYTF
TRBD1	many	TRBJ2-1	TRBV2	TGTGCCAGCAGGACAGGGGCTGGCAATGAGCAGTTCTTC	CASRTGAGNEQFF
TRBD2	many	TRBJ2-7	TRBV5-6	TGTGCCAGCAGGCGGGAGAGCGGGACCTACGAGCAGTACTTC	CASRRESGTYEQYF
NA	NA	TRBJ1-5	TRBV6-2/TRBV6-3	TGTGCCAGCAGACTCAGGAATCAGCCCCAGCATTTT	CASRLRNQPQHF
TRBD2	NA	TRBJ2-1	TRBV7-9	TGTGCCAGCAGCTCTAGCGGGAGAAGGTCGCATGAGCAGTTCTTC	CASSSSGRRSHEQFF
NA	few	TRBJ1-3	TRBV7-9	TGTGCCAGCAGGACCGGGGGCCCTGGAAACACCATATATTTT	CASRTGGPGNTIYF
TRBD1	many	TRBJ2-5	TRBV28	TGTGCCAGCAGTGCAAGGGACAGGCAGGGGCGAGAGACCCAGTACTTC	CASSARDRQGRETQYF
NA	NA	TRBJ1-5	TRBV6-1	TGTGCCAGCAGACCCTCCGGGGGTAATCAGCCCCAGCATTTT	CASRPSGGNQPQHF
NA	NA	TRBJ1-5	TRBV20-1	TGCAGTGCTAGAGACGGGAACAGACTTAGCAATCAGCCCCAGCATTTT	CSARDGNRLSNQPQHF
TRBD2	NA	TRBJ2-3	TRBV7-9	TGTTCCAGCAGCTCATTAGCGGGAGGTGGAGATACGCAGTATTTT	CSSSSLAGGGDTQYF
TRBD1	many	TRBJ1-5	TRBV2	TGTGCCAGCGGGGGACAGGGGAGCAATCAGCCCCAGCATTTT	CASGGQGSNQPQHF
NA	few	TRBJ2-1	TRBV19	TGTGCCAGTAGAAGGGGGGGGAGTAACAATGAGCAGTTCTTC	CASRRGGSNNEQFF
NA	NA	TRBJ2-7	TRBV20-1	TGCAGTGCCAGGGACGTTCGCTCCTACGAGCAGTACTTC	CSARDVRSYEQYF
NA	many	TRBJ1-1	TRBV2	TGTGCCAGCAGGCTCAGTCCGAACATGAACACTGAAGCTTTCTTT	CASRLSPNMNTEAFF
NA	NA	TRBJ1-1	TRBV4-1	TGCGCCAGCAGCCCCCACGGGCAGGGTGGAGGGCTGAGCACTGAAGCTTTCTTT	CASSPHGQGGGLSTEAFF
NA	few	TRBJ2-1	TRBV4-2	TGTGCCAGCAGCCAAGATGGTAATAGAATTAATGAGCAGTTCTTC	CASSQDGNRINEQFF
NA	many	TRBJ1-4	TRBV28	TGTGCCAGCAGGGGATCAACTAATGAAAAACTGTTTTTT	CASRGSTNEKLFF
TRBD2	NA	TRBJ2-7	TRBV6-4	TGTGCCAGCAGTGACTCGACTAGCGGAAGCTACGAGCAGTACTTC	CASSDSTSGSYEQYF
NA	many	TRBJ2-1	TRBV2	TGTGCCAGCAGCGAATCCAGGGGCTTCTACAATGAGCAGTTCTTC	CASSESRGFYNEQFF
NA	many	TRBJ1-1	TRBV20-1	TGCAGTGCTAGAGTCGGGGGGGGGAACACTGAAGCTTTCTTT	CSARVGGGNTEAFF
NA	few	TRBJ1-4	TRBV3-1	TGTGCCAGCAGCCCATACGGGACGGTAAATGAAAAACTGTTTTTT	CASSPYGTVNEKLFF
NA	few	TRBJ2-5	TRBV9	TGTGCCAGCAGCGTAGGTAGCGACCAAGAGACCCAGTACTTC	CASSVGSDQETQYF
NA	NA	TRBJ2-1	TRBV29-1	TGCAGCGTGGACCGGACCACTGAGCAGTTCTTC	CSVDRTTEQFF
NA	few	TRBJ2-7	TRBV13	TGTGCCAGCAGCCTCGGTGGACTTAGCTACTACGAGCAGTACTTC	CASSLGGLSYYEQYF
NA	many	TRBJ2-7	TRBV3-1	TGTGCCAGCAGCTCGGTCGGAGGCTCCTACGAGCAGTACTTC	CASSSVGGSYEQYF
NA	many	TRBJ2-1	TRBV20-1	TGCAGTGCTAGAGACATCGGAGGGTTCTCCTACAATGAGCAGTTCTTC	CSARDIGGFSYNEQFF
TRBD2	NA	TRBJ2-2	TRBV7-9	TGTGCCAGCAGCCTACTAGCGGGAGGGTCGAACACCGGGGAGCTGTTTTTT	CASSLLAGGSNTGELFF
NA	many	TRBJ1-1	TRBV6-2/TRBV6-3	TGTGCCAGCAGAGGAACCGGGTCCTTCTTGAACACTGAAGCTTTCTTT	CASRGTGSFLNTEAFF
TRBD1	few	TRBJ1-6	TRBV5-1	TGCGCCAGCAGCCCGGGGGACAGGGTTGCTTCACCCCTCCACTTT	CASSPGDRVASPLHF
TRBD1	many	TRBJ1-1	TRBV20-1	TGCAGTGCTAGAACAGGGGAGAACACTGAAGCTTTCTTT	CSARTGENTEAFF
TRBD1	many	TRBJ1-1	TRBV3-1	TGTGCCAGCAGCCATGGGACAGGGAACACTGAAGCTTTCTTT	CASSHGTGNTEAFF
TRBD1	many	TRBJ1-5	TRBV28	TGTGCCAGCAGTGCACACAGGGGGCATAATCAGCCCCAGCATTTT	CASSAHRGHNQPQHF
NA	NA	TRBJ2-1	TRBV6-1	TGTGCCAGCAGCACCCCGGGACTTTACTCCTACAATGAGCAGTTCTTC	CASSTPGLYSYNEQFF
TRBD2	many	TRBJ2-5	TRBV28	TGTGCCAGCAGTTTAGCTAGCGGGAGGGCAGAGACCCAGTACTTC	CASSLASGRAETQYF
NA	many	TRBJ1-1	TRBV3-1	TGTGCCAGCAGCCAAAACCAGGGGACTGAAGCTTTCTTT	CASSQNQGTEAFF
NA	NA	TRBJ2-1	TRBV6-1	TGTGCCAGCAGGGGTTTCTCCTACAATGAGCAGTTCTTC	CASRGFSYNEQFF
NA	many	TRBJ2-7	TRBV10-3	TGTGCCATCAGTGAGTCGTCTAGCAGCAGGAGCTCCTACGAGCAGTACTTC	CAISESSSSRSSYEQYF
NA	many	TRBJ2-3	TRBV3-1	TGTGCCAGCAGCGCCGTAGATGGGTATACGCAGTATTTT	CASSAVDGYTQYF
NA	NA	TRBJ2-7	TRBV29-1	TGCAGCGCGGATTACGAGCAGTACTTC	CSADYEQYF